This T cell receptor (beta chain) was recorded in a study of a mutant IDH1 vaccine in newly diagnosed glioma. Turning to the study itself: Patients were started on vaccination 4-6 weeks after radiotherapy alone, or with temozolomide cycles. Visit timing is recorded as week 35 for V12 and week 47 for V13. Study-wide results and caveats: Apparently, pseudoprogression bore no relation to changes among the top peripheral T cell clonotypes.

Sample time point: week 35, safety follow-up. Doses consisted of 300 ug of mutant IDH1 20-mer peptide each, paired with topical imiquimod. At weeks 1, 3, 5, 7, 11, 15, 19 and 23, patients received a vaccination, eight in all. Here immunoSEQ multiplex PCR was the method, and the copy in TCRdb shows in-frame clones only, minus some. In the table there are roughly 64,000 clones, around 74% of which are singletons. On this clone itself: Antigen: not known.

This receptor was identified in a man aged 50-59 years with glioma. The sample consisted of PBMCs, taken from a glioma patient whose treatment included an IDH1 peptide vaccine.

CDR3: CASSIAGTDYTEAFF. Written as DNA, the CDR3 is TGTGCCAGTAGTATAGCGGGGACAGACTACACTGAAGCTTTCTTT. The V gene is TRBV19, the J gene TRBJ1-1, with 7 bases lining up with TRBD1. Germline CDR1 LNHDA, CDR2 SQIVND (reference sequence). V shed 1 base and J 3 bases; nucleotides not matched to a gene: 5. The CDR3 runs 15 residues.